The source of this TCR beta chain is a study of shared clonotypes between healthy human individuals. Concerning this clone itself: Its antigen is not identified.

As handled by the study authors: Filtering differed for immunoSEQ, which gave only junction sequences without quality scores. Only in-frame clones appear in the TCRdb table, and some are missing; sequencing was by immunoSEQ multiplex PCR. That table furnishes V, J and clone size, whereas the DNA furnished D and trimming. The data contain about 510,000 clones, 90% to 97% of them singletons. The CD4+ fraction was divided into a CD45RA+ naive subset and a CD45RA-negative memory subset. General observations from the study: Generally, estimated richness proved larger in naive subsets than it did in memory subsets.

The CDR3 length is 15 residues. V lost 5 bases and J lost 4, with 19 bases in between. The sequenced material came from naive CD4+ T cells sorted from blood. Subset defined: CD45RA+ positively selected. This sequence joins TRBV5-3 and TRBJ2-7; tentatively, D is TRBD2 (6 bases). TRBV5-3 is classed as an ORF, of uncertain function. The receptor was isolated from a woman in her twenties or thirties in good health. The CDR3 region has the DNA TGTGCCAGAAGTTCGCTCCGGGACTCCGATTACGAGCAGTACTTC. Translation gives CARSSLRDSDYEQYF.